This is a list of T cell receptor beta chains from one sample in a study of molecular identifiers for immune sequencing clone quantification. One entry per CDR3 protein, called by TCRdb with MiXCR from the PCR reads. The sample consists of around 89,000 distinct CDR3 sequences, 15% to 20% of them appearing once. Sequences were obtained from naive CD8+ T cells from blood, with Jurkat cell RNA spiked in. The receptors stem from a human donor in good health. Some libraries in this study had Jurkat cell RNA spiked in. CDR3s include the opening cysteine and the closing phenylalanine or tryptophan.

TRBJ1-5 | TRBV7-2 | CASRQDNYSNQPQHF
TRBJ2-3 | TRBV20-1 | CSATDGTSTDTQYF
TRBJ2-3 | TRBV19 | CASSLDRGYTDTQYF
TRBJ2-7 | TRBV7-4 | CASSPSDEQYF
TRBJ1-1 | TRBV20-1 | CSAKMNTEAFF
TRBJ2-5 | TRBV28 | CASTIEGSETQYF
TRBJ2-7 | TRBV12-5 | CASGLLGTGQYF
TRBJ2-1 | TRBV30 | CAWSTWGTDNEQFF
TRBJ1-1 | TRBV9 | CASSVNLRTGGTEAFF
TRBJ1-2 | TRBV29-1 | CSAGGQGAGGYTF
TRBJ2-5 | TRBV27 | CASSPGSTGQETQYF
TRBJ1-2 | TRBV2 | CASSDAGYGYTF
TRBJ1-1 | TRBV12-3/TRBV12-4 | CASSLTENTEAFF
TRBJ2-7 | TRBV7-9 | CASSPGDSLYEQYF
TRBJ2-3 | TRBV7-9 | CASSSRLESTDTQYF
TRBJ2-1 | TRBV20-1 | CSARDLDNEQFF
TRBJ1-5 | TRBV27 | CASSSGPGASQPQHF
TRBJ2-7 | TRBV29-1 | CSARLAGGPLYEQYF
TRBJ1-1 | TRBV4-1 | CASSQVRTDNTEAFF
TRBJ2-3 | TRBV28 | CASRWGTDTQYF
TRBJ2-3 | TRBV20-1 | CSAGIGAGGWADTQYF
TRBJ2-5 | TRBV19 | CASSRDYVQETQYF
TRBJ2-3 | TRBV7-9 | CASSLGGTGWTDTQYF
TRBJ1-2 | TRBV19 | CASSPAGPGYGYTF
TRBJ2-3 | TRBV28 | CASRLPGAETF
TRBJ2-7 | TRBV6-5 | CASSYRGSAIAEF
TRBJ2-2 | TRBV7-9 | CASPPSGVNTGELFF
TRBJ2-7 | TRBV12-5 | CASGLDSEGYEQYF
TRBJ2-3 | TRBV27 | CASSLFSGTTDTQYF
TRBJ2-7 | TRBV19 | CASSIKWDLPYEQYF
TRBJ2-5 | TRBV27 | CASSLITGARETQYF
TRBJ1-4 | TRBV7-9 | CASSLEPGLGEKLFF
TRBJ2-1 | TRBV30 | CAWSVPRQGLNEQFF
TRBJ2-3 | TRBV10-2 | CASSEGSGGFDTDTQYF
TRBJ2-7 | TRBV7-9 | CASSSGGVEQYF
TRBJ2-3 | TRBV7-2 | CASSLPSAVVGVDTQYF
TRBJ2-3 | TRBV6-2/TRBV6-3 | CASKDLAGGLTDTQYF
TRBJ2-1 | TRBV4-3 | CASSPKTGHLGQEQFF
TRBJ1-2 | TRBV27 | CASGQADGYGYTF
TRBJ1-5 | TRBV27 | CASSLKSWTDNNQPQHF
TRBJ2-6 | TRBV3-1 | CASTSRRGLSSGANVLTF
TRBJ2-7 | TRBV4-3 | CASSQESAGDYEQYF
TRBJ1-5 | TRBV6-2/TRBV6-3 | CASSSPFLKDNQPQHF
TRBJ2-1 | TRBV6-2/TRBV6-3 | CASSYPIDEQFF
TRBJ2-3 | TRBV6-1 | CASSELVGGLGDTQYF
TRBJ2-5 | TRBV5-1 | CASSPRLAGGPAPQETQYF
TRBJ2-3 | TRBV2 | CASSEGTGFNTDTQYF
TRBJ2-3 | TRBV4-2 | CASSQAASGSTDTQYF
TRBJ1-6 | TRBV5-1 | CASSAQEGAHSYNSPLHF
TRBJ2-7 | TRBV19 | CASSFSGPSYEQYF
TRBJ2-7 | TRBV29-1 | CSVVVAGGTYEQYF
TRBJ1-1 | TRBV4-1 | CASSQDRRTESTEAFF
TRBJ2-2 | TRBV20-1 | CSARVAGVSTGELFF
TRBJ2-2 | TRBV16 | CASSHTTHGTGLSGELFF
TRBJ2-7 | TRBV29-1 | CSVESLAGVGYEQYF
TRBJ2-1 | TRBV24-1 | CATGRASYNEQFF
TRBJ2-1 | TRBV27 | CASSLLSGYNEQFF
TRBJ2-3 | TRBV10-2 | CASSGTGTSGGDTQYF
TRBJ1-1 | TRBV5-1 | CASSLAGAGSMNTEAFF
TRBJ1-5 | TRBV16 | CASSQSGTGAGQPQHF